Listed below are T cell receptor beta chains from one sample, sequenced in a study of CD8 T cells in ankylosing spondylitis. TCRdb reprocessed the 5' RACE reads via MiXCR and lists one record per CDR3 protein. This table holds 30,000 to 45,000 distinct CDR3 sequences, 9.5% to 12% found once. The sample was synovial fluid, either unsorted or a sorted T cell fraction (not recorded which). The receptor set was obtained from a male donor with ankylosing spondylitis. Each CDR3 is given with its conserved first and last residue. The D gene is left open where the match is weak. Not every row has a clone size; where given, it reads once, few, many or a size class.

J gene,clone size,D gene,V gene,CDR3 DNA,CDR3 protein
TRBJ2-5,many,TRBD2,TRBV27,TGTGCCAGCAGTCCCTACAGCGGGGGTCGATTAGAGACCCAGTACTTC,CASSPYSGGRLETQYF
TRBJ2-3,-,TRBD2,TRBV3-1,TGTGCCAGCAGCCACTCGACTAGCGGATACACAGATACGCAGTATTTT,CASSHSTSGYTDTQYF
TRBJ2-5,few,TRBD2,TRBV27,TGTGCCAGCAGTTTAGATCGGGGGGGGGACTTAGGGACCCAGTACTTC,CASSLDRGGDLGTQYF
TRBJ1-4,few,TRBD1,TRBV4-2,TGTGCCAGCAGCCACCGGGGACAGCCCGAAAAACTGTTTTTT,CASSHRGQPEKLFF
TRBJ2-7,few,-,TRBV28,TGTGCCAGCAACCACTTCCGCTGTCAAGTCCAGTACTTC,CASNHFRCQVQYF
TRBJ2-1,many,-,TRBV11-1,TGTGCCAGCAGCTTAGGTCCGGGACCCCCCACTGAGCAGTTCTTC,CASSLGPGPPTEQFF
TRBJ2-1,many,-,TRBV10-3,TGTGCCATCAGTGAGTCTGCGGCAGCATCCTACAATGAGCAGTTCTTC,CAISESAAASYNEQFF
TRBJ1-1,-,TRBD1,TRBV5-4,TGTGCCAGCAGCGGGGGGGGACAGCCGAACACTGAAGCTTTCTTT,CASSGGGQPNTEAFF
TRBJ2-3,-,-,TRBV24-1,TGTGCCACCAGTGCTTGGGGAGAAACAGATACGCAGTATTTT,CATSAWGETDTQYF
TRBJ2-7,medium-sized,TRBD1,TRBV25-1,TGTGCCAGCAGTGAATCCCCGGACAGGTCCAACTACGAGCAGTACTTC,CASSESPDRSNYEQYF
TRBJ2-7,-,-,TRBV7-2,TGTGCCAGCAGCTTCCTAGGGTGGGGCTCCGCGTCCTACGAGCAGTACTTC,CASSFLGWGSASYEQYF
TRBJ2-1,-,TRBD2,TRBV5-1,TGCGCCAGCACAATAACTAGCGGGTCTAGCTCCTACAATGAGCAGTTCTTC,CASTITSGSSSYNEQFF
TRBJ2-1,many,-,TRBV7-2,TGTGCCAGCAGCCCTACCGTCGATCATGAGCAGTTCTTC,CASSPTVDHEQFF
TRBJ1-1,many,TRBD1,TRBV29-1,TGCAGCGTGGACAGGGGTTCGGTCACTGAAGCTTTCTTT,CSVDRGSVTEAFF
TRBJ2-2,-,TRBD1,TRBV20-1,TGCAGTGCTAAAAGGGACAGGGGGCTGGGCACCGGGGAGCTGTTTTTT,CSAKRDRGLGTGELFF
TRBJ2-1,many,TRBD2,TRBV29-1,TGCAGCGTTGAACGGGACTACAGCTACAATGAGCAGTTCTTC,CSVERDYSYNEQFF